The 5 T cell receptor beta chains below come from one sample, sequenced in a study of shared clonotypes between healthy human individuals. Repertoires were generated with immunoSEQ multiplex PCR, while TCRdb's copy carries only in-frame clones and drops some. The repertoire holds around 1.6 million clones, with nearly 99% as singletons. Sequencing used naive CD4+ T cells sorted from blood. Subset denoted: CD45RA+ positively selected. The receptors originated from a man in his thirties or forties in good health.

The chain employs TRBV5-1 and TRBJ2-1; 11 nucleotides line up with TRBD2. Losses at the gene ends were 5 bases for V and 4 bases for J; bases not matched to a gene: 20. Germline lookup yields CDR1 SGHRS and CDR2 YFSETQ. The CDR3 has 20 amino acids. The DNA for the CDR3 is TGCGCCAGCAGACGAGTTACTAGCGGGAGTCAGGGGGCGGGATACAATGAGCAGTTCTTC. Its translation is CASRRVTSGSQGAGYNEQFF.

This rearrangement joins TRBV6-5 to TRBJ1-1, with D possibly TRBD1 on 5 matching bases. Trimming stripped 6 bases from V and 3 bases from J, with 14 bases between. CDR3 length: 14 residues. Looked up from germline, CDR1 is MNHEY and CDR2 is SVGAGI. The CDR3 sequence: CASSPPRGYTEAFF. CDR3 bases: TGTGCCAGCAGCCCTCCGAGGGGTTACACTGAAGCTTTCTTT.

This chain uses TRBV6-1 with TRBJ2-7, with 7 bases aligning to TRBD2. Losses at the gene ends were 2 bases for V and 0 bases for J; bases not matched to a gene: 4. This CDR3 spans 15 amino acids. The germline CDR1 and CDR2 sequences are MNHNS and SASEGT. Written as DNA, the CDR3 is TGTGCCAGCAGTGAAAGGGCGGGGGACTCCTACGAGCAGTACTTC. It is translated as CASSERAGDSYEQYF.

CDR3 region: CACFTSKNTEAFF. The CDR3 DNA reads as TGTGCCTGCTTCACATCAAAGAACACTGAAGCTTTCTTT. V is TRBV30 and J is TRBJ1-1; D gene unclear. The CDR3 contains 13 residues. V dropped 6 bases and J dropped 1 base, with 12 bases sitting between them. The germline V gene has CDR1 GTSNPN and CDR2 SVGIG (reference sequence). The entire variable domain, with the rest obtained from reference TRBV30 and TRBJ1-1, is as follows: SQTIHQWPATLVQPVGSPLSLECTVEGTSNPNLYWYRQAAGRGLQLLFYSVGIGQISSEVPQNLSASRPQDRQFILSSKKLLLSDSGFYLCACFTSKNTEAFFGQGTRLTVV.

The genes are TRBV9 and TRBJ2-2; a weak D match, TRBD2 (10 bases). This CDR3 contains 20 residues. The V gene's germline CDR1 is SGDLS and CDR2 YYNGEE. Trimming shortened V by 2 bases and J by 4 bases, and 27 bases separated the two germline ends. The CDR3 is CASSVRDREAGGPPTGELFF. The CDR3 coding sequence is TGTGCCAGCAGCGTCCGGGACAGGGAAGCGGGAGGGCCCCCCACCGGGGAGCTGTTTTTT. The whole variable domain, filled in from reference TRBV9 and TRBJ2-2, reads DSGVTQTPKHLITATGQRVTLRCSPRSGDLSVYWYQQSLDQGLQFLIQYYNGEERAKGNILERFSAQQFPDLHSELNLSSLELGDSALYFCASSVRDREAGGPPTGELFFGEGSRLTVL.